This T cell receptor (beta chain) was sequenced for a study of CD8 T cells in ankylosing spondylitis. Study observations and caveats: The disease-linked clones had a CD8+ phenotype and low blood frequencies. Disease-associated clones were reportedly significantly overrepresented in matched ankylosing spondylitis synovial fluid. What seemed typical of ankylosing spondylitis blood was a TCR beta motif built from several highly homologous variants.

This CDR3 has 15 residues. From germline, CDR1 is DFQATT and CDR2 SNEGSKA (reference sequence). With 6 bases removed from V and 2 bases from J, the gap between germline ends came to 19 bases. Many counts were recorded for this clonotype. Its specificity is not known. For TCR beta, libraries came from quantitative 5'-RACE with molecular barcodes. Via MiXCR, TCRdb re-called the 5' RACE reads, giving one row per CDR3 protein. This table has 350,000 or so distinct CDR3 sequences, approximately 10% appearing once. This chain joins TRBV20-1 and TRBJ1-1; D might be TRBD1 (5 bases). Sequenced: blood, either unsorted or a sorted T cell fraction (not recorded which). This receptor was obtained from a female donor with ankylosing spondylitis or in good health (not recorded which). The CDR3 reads CSAAGVVGLNTEAFF. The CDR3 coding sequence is TGCAGTGCCGCTGGCGTGGTGGGGCTTAACACTGAAGCTTTCTTT.